A single count supports the clone carrying this T cell receptor beta chain. This sample is part of a study of cytomegalovirus exposure and HLA in healthy donors. The wider study: The same platform was used for the 130 or so validation repertoires as for the approximately 630 first-cohort repertoires, as reported in a later analysis.

Sequenced by immunoSEQ multiplex PCR; TCRdb stores in-frame clones only, minus some. The profile shows around 350,000 clones, roughly 85% of them singletons. CDR1 and CDR2 (germline): GTSNPN, SVGIG (reference sequence). The CDR3 is made up of 16 amino acids. J gave up 5 bases and V 3 bases, and 15 bases lay outside the gene matches. This chain connects TRBV30 to TRBJ2-5; 7 nucleotides agree with TRBD1. This clonotype was obtained from a young woman in good health and CMV-seronegative. The sequenced material came from PBMCs. The CDR3 spells CAWSVRQGKLMETQYF. The CDR3 DNA sequence: TGTGCCTGGAGCGTGCGACAGGGAAAATTGATGGAGACCCAGTACTTC.